Below are 23 T cell receptor beta chains sequenced from a single sample in a study of T cell repertoires in cytomegalovirus infection. From the reads, TCRdb called clonotypes with MiXCR, one entry per CDR3 protein. The table has 700,000 to 900,000 distinct CDR3 sequences, approximately 32% seen once; the top ten hold around 13%. For these receptors, no antigen is known. Sample: cultured CD8+ T cells from PBMCs, taken from culture after CMV antigen stimulation. These receptors all stem from a human donor in good health (CMV status not recorded). Some clones in this sample may be carry-over from other donors' samples.

This clonotype has just a few counts. The rearrangement joins TRBV7-2 to TRBJ2-3; 9 positions agree with TRBD1. Germline V gene data show CDR1 as SGHTA and CDR2 as FQGNSA. The junction had 10 bases not matched to a gene; V was cut back by 6 bases and J by 3 bases. This CDR3 is 16 amino acids long. CDR3 nucleotides: TGTGCCAGCAGGCCCGGGACAGGGTCGGGAACAGATACGCAGTATTTT. Amino acids: CASRPGTGSGTDTQYF.

This clonotype appeared a few times. V usage is TRBV20-1 and J usage is TRBJ1-5; D is ambiguous. CDR1 is DFQATT, CDR2 SNEGSKA, per germline (reference sequence). The CDR3 length is 13 residues. Between the trimmed V and J ends, which lost 6 bases and 4 bases, there was a span of 13 bases. The CDR3 sequence: CSASPPWNQPQHF. The CDR3 coding sequence is TGCAGTGCCAGCCCCCCCTGGAATCAGCCCCAGCATTTT.

The chain has TRBV24-1 and TRBJ2-1; D is perhaps TRBD2 (6 bases). The CDR3 has 13 amino acids. Deletions cut 5 bases from V and 7 bases from J, with 11 bases between. Germline loops: CDR1 KGHDR, CDR2 SFDVKD. CDR3 bases: TGTGCCACCAGTGGCGGGACTTATAATGAGCAGTTCTTC. Residues: CATSGGTYNEQFF.

The chain uses TRBV3-1 and TRBJ2-3; the D is unclear. Germline CDR1 and CDR2: LGHDT and YNNKEL (reference sequence). This CDR3 has 18 residues. Trimming took off 0 bases at V and 0 bases at J, with 16 bases between the two ends. The CDR3 region is CASSQDSLAEFSTDTQYF. CDR3 DNA: TGTGCCAGCAGCCAAGATAGCCTCGCTGAGTTTAGCACAGATACGCAGTATTTT.

The V call is TRBV9, the J call TRBJ2-3; unclear D gene. CDR1 is SGDLS and CDR2 is YYNGEE in the germline V gene. Trimming removed 0 bases at V and 3 bases at J, with 8 bases between. The CDR3 extends over 14 amino acids. CDR3 sequence: CASSVGSVTDTQYF. CDR3 nucleotide sequence: TGTGCCAGCAGCGTAGGAAGTGTGACAGATACGCAGTATTTT.

The V gene is TRBV11-2, the J gene TRBJ2-1; D remains ambiguous. Trimming removed 1 base from V and 2 bases from J, with 9 bases in between. The CDR3 contains 15 residues. The V gene's germline CDR1 is SGHAT and CDR2 FQNNGV. CDR3 coding DNA: TGTGCCAGCAGCTTAGGGAACAGACCCTACAATGAGCAGTTCTTC. Its translation: CASSLGNRPYNEQFF.

This clonotype has just a few counts. The germline gene is not matched at one end of the junction; a read error may be the cause. J is TRBJ2-1 and V is TRBV7-7; D perhaps matches TRBD2 (6 bases). The CDR3 spans 15 residues. Germline V lookup: CDR1 SSHAT, CDR2 FNYEAQ (reference sequence). The DNA for the CDR3 is TGTGCTAGCAGCCAGGACTTGCGGGGCTACAATGAGCAGTTCTTC. Amino acids: CASSQDLRGYNEQFF. Combining the CDR3 with reference TRBV7-7 and TRBJ2-1 gives the whole variable domain GAGVSQSPRYKVTKRGQDVTLRCDPISSHATLYWYQQALGQGPEFLTYFNYEAQPDKSGLPSDRFSAERPEGSISTLTIQRTEQRDSAMYRCASSQDLRGYNEQFFGPGTRLTVL.

This clonotype was seen more than once but under ten times. V is TRBV24-1 and J is TRBJ2-1; TRBD2 aligns across 11 bases. V shed 1 base and J 7 bases; nucleotides not matched to a gene: 2. This CDR3 contains 15 residues. Looked up from germline, CDR1 is KGHDR and CDR2 is SFDVKD. The CDR3 coding sequence is TGTGCCACCAGTGATTTTAGGACTAGCGGGAATGAGCAGTTCTTC. This encodes CATSDFRTSGNEQFF.

This clonotype came up a few times. This rearrangement joins TRBV2 to TRBJ1-2; 9 nucleotides agree with TRBD1. Looked up from germline, CDR1 is SNHLY and CDR2 is FYNNEI. The length of the CDR3 is 15 residues. The trim removed 4 bases at V and 5 bases at J, leaving 8 bases unmatched. The CDR3 bases are TGTGCCAGCAGTGCCCCCGGACAGGGGCGGTATGGCTACACCTTC. Translating it yields CASSAPGQGRYGYTF.

The table lists this clonotype with many counts. V is TRBV7-6 and J is TRBJ1-2; TRBD1 matches at 10 bases. This CDR3 spans 15 amino acids. Germline assignment: CDR1 SGHVS and CDR2 FNYEAQ. The junction had 7 bases not matched to a gene; V was cut back by 4 bases and J by 5 bases. In nucleotides, the CDR3 is TGTGCCAGCAGCTCCGGGACAGGGGCCGGGTATGGCTACACCTTC. This gives the protein CASSSGTGAGYGYTF.

V usage is TRBV4-1 and J usage is TRBJ1-5; D perhaps matches TRBD1 (6 bases). V was trimmed by 0 bases and J by 3 bases, leaving 12 bases between them. This CDR3 has 16 residues. CDR1 is MGHRA and CDR2 is YSYEKL in the germline V gene. CDR3 in amino acids: CASSQDQGIFNQPQHF. CDR3 DNA sequence: TGCGCCAGCAGCCAAGATCAGGGGATCTTCAATCAGCCCCAGCATTTT.

This clonotype was counted at least ten times. The chain combines TRBV7-6 with TRBJ1-5; unclear D gene. V lost 5 bases and J 0 bases, leaving 14 bases between the germline ends. CDR1 SGHVS and CDR2 FNYEAQ come from the germline V gene. The CDR3 has 16 amino acids. The CDR3 DNA sequence: TGTGCCAGCAGCCCTGGTGGGGTCCATAGCAATCAGCCCCAGCATTTT. Its translation is CASSPGGVHSNQPQHF.

This clonotype was counted a few times. The chain couples TRBV5-5 to TRBJ2-7, with TRBD1 identical over 10 bases. The germline CDR1 and CDR2 sequences are SGHKS and YYEKEE (reference sequence). The CDR3 spans 15 residues. V lost 1 base and J lost 6; bases outside the gene matches: 7. CDR3 residues: CASSLFRTGGAEQYF. The CDR3 DNA follows: TGTGCCAGCAGCTTGTTCAGGACAGGGGGGGCCGAGCAGTACTTC.

This clonotype occurred a few times. J is TRBJ1-5 and V is TRBV2; D gene ambiguous. With 4 bases removed from V and 1 base from J, the gap between germline ends came to 14 bases. Germline values: CDR1 SNHLY, CDR2 FYNNEI. This CDR3 has 16 residues. The CDR3 nucleotides are TGTGCCAGCAGTGGGAAGGCTATGGACAGCAATCAGCCCCAGCATTTT. Protein sequence: CASSGKAMDSNQPQHF. The variable domain in full, with the rest retrieved from reference TRBV2 and TRBJ1-5, is EPEVTQTPSHQVTQMGQEVILRCVPISNHLYFYWYRQILGQKVEFLVSFYNNEISEKSEIFDDQFSVERPDGSNFTLKIRSTKLEDSAMYFCASSGKAMDSNQPQHFGDGTRLSIL.

This clonotype was observed a few times. The gene calls are TRBV27 and TRBJ2-2; D not resolved. The CDR3 is 12 residues long. Trimming removed 3 bases from V and 7 bases from J, with 6 bases in between. The germline V gene has CDR1 MNHEY and CDR2 SMNVEV (reference sequence). The CDR3 nucleotides read TGTGCCAGCAGTTTGCAGAACGGGGAGCTGTTTTTT. This translates into CASSLQNGELFF.

Comment on this clonotype: This may be a read error, as it is one base from a much larger clone. This chain joins TRBV7-2 and TRBJ1-1; D gene unclear. The germline gives CDR1 SGHTA, CDR2 FQGNSA. The V gene lost 5 bases and the J gene lost 4 bases, with 11 bases spanning the gap. This CDR3 has 13 amino acids. CDR3 sequence: CASSPHQITEAFF. In nucleotides, the CDR3 is TGTGCCAGCAGCCCACACCAGATCACTGAAGCTTTCTTT. Filled out from reference TRBV7-2 and TRBJ1-1, the complete variable domain reads GAGVSQSPSNKVTEKGKDVELRCDPISGHTALYWYRQSLGQGLEFLIYFQGNSAPDKSGLPSDRFSAERTGGSVSTLTIQRTQQEDSAVYLCASSPHQITEAFFGQGTRLTVV.

This clonotype came up a few times. The genes are TRBV6-2 or TRBV6-3 and TRBJ2-5; D is undetermined. This CDR3 has 17 amino acids. The V gene's germline CDR1 is MNHEY and CDR2 SVGEGT. V was clipped by 0 bases and J by 3 bases, with 17 bases between them. This CDR3 reads CASSYSVDQPAKETQYF. The CDR3 nucleotides read TGTGCCAGCAGTTACTCCGTGGACCAGCCCGCAAAAGAGACCCAGTACTTC.

This clonotype was seen at least ten times. This chain uses TRBV7-9 with TRBJ2-1, with 9 positions matching TRBD1. The V and J ends lost 5 bases and 5 bases, in that order; junction bases with no gene match: 10. The germline gives CDR1 SEHNR, CDR2 FQNEAQ (reference sequence). CDR3 size: 16 residues. The DNA of the CDR3 is TGTGCCAGCAGCCCCCCGGACAGGGGCTACGACAATGAGCAGTTCTTC. Translation gives CASSPPDRGYDNEQFF.

The V and J genes are TRBV7-2 and TRBJ1-2, with a weak D call TRBD1 (5 bases). Germline lookup yields CDR1 SGHTA and CDR2 FQGNSA. The CDR3 runs to 16 residues. V was clipped by 4 bases and J by 4 bases, with 19 bases between them. The CDR3 region has the DNA TGTGCCAGCAGCTCAGGGCTCTTCCCTCAAACCTATGGCTACACCTTC. Amino acids: CASSSGLFPQTYGYTF. The variable domain in full, with the rest retrieved from reference TRBV7-2 and TRBJ1-2, is GAGVSQSPSNKVTEKGKDVELRCDPISGHTALYWYRQSLGQGLEFLIYFQGNSAPDKSGLPSDRFSAERTGGSVSTLTIQRTQQEDSAVYLCASSSGLFPQTYGYTFGSGTRLTVV.

V is TRBV4-1 and J is TRBJ1-1; TRBD1 might be the D (5 bases). The V gene's germline CDR1 is MGHRA and CDR2 YSYEKL. This CDR3 comprises 18 residues. Trimming shortened V by 1 base and J by 1 base, and 19 bases separated the two germline ends. The CDR3 spells CASSQATAGEGPNTEAFF. CDR3 DNA sequence: TGCGCCAGCAGCCAAGCTACCGCGGGAGAGGGACCGAACACTGAAGCTTTCTTT.

This chain uses TRBV27 with TRBJ1-1; tentative D call: TRBD1 (5 bases). Germline assignment: CDR1 MNHEY and CDR2 SMNVEV (reference sequence). The CDR3 is made up of 14 amino acids. Trimming took 5 bases from V and 0 from J, leaving 10 bases between them. The CDR3 nucleotides are TGTGCCAGCAGTCGGACATCTGTGAACACTGAAGCTTTCTTT. Protein sequence: CASSRTSVNTEAFF.

The chain has TRBV28 and TRBJ2-1; TRBD1 aligns across 10 bases. The CDR3 consists of 17 residues. Germline loops: CDR1 MDHEN, CDR2 SYDVKM. V lost 5 bases to trimming and J lost 4 bases; unmatched junction nucleotides: 11. This chain's CDR3 is CASSPTSTGGLYNEQFF. CDR3 in DNA: TGTGCCAGCAGTCCAACCTCGACAGGGGGCCTATACAATGAGCAGTTCTTC.

This chain's CDR3 is CATSDLQGYYYEQYF. The CDR3 coding sequence is TGTGCCACCAGTGATCTGCAGGGGTATTACTACGAGCAGTACTTC. This chain links TRBV24-1 with TRBJ2-7; tentatively, D is TRBD1 (6 bases). This CDR3 contains 15 residues. Germline V gene sequence: CDR1 KGHDR, CDR2 SFDVKD. The V end was cut by 3 bases, the J end by 3 bases, with 14 bases between.